A single sample gave rise to the 3 T cell receptor beta chains below, sequenced in a study of human T cells and chemical hapten exposure. In TCRdb, the RACE reads were re-called with MiXCR into one record per CDR3 protein. Of about 120,000 distinct CDR3 sequences detected, approximately 10% appear once; the ten largest clones hold 2% to 2.5%. Specified time point: patch test 3, about 24 weeks after DPC sensitization. The treatment: therapeutic diphenylcyclopropenone sensitization with weekly scalp DPC. Sequencing was performed on whole blood, taken in connection with sensitization to the hapten diphenylcyclopropenone (DPC). The receptor source for this set is a woman in her 50s with alopecia areata. Some clones in this sample may be carry-over from other donors' samples.

This clonotype was counted between two and nine times. This rearrangement joins TRBV7-9 to TRBJ2-1; D remains ambiguous. The germline gives CDR1 SEHNR, CDR2 FQNEAQ (reference sequence). Deletions cut 0 bases from V and 14 bases from J, with 14 bases between. The CDR3 sequence is 13 residues long. The CDR3 bases are TGTGCCAGCAGCTTAGCGTCCGGAGACAAAGAGTTCTTC. Amino acids: CASSLASGDKEFF.

This clonotype appeared many times. The rearrangement links TRBV20-1 to TRBJ2-1; D is unclear. Between the trimmed V and J ends, which lost 0 bases and 12 bases, there was a span of 12 bases. In germline, CDR1 is DFQATT, CDR2 SNEGSKA (reference sequence). The CDR3 covers 12 residues. This CDR3 is CSARDRERGQFF. The CDR3 nucleotides are TGCAGTGCTAGAGATCGCGAGCGAGGGCAGTTCTTC.

This clonotype was counted between two and nine times. This chain links TRBV12-3 or TRBV12-4 with TRBJ1-3, with D possibly matching TRBD1 (6 bases). Trimming left V 5 bases short and J 6 bases short, with 14 bases between. There are 14 residues in the CDR3. The DNA for the CDR3 is TGTGCCAGCAGTGATATGACAGGAAAAAACACCATATATTTT. It specifies CASSDMTGKNTIYF.